This T cell receptor beta chain was captured in a study of T cells after yellow fever vaccination. The CDR3 is 16 residues long. CDR1 is LGHNA and CDR2 is YNFKEQ in the germline V gene. V lost 1 base and J 5 bases, leaving 17 bases between the germline ends. For TCR, cDNA came from 5'RACE template switching, which added a universal primer site and UMIs. TCRdb re-derived calls from the 5' RACE reads in MiXCR, one entry per CDR3 protein. This table has around 68,000 distinct CDR3 sequences, 7.3% appearing once. The V gene is TRBV4-2, the J gene TRBJ1-2, with a tentative D call TRBD1 (5 bases). This TCR derives from a man in his late teens or twenties who received the YFV17D yellow fever vaccine. This specimen consisted of CD8+ T cells sorted from PBMCs, obtained less than 11 days after the first yellow fever vaccination. The CDR3 reads CASSQGLLGLRYGYTF. The CDR3 nucleotides are TGTGCCAGCAGCCAAGGACTTTTGGGGCTTCGGTATGGCTACACCTTC.